The 27 T cell receptor beta chains reported below all come from one sample, sequenced in a study of blood T cell repertoires in COVID-19. Assay used: immunoSEQ multiplex PCR; TCRdb lists only in-frame clones, some missing. The table has some 41,000 clones, 65% to 85% seen once; the top ten hold 7% to 10%. The specimen sequenced was peripheral blood. The origin of the receptors is a man aged 80 or over in a cohort sampled during active COVID-19.

This chain connects TRBV5-4 to TRBJ2-3; D is unclear. Per germline, CDR1 SGHNT and CDR2 YYREEE (reference sequence). The CDR3 contains 14 residues. The V end lost 3 bases, the J end lost 2 bases, and 10 bases lay between the germline ends. The CDR3 sequence is CASSSLVATDTQYF. CDR3 in DNA: TGTGCCAGCAGCTCCTTAGTAGCCACAGATACGCAGTATTTT.

This rearrangement joins TRBV10-3 to TRBJ2-7; TRBD2 is a possible D gene (5 bases). From germline, CDR1 is ENHRY and CDR2 SYGVKD. CDR3 length: 12 residues. V was pared by 7 bases and J by 4 bases, with 11 bases between. The CDR3 coding sequence is TGTGCCATCAATGCCAGAGGGTACGAGCAGTACTTC. It encodes CAINARGYEQYF.

The CDR3 nucleotides read TGCGCCAGCTCTAGACAGGGGGAATACGAGCAGTACTTC. This translates into CASSRQGEYEQYF. V is TRBV4-1 and J is TRBJ2-7; 9 bases agree with TRBD1. CDR3 length: 13 amino acids. V shed 8 bases and J 4 bases; nucleotides not matched to a gene: 6. The germline CDR1 and CDR2 sequences are MGHRA and YSYEKL.

The chain employs TRBV7-2 and TRBJ2-7; maybe TRBD1 (5 bases). The CDR3 extends over 14 amino acids. Germline values: CDR1 SGHTA, CDR2 FQGNSA. The V and J ends lost 3 bases and 2 bases respectively, with 11 bases between them. The CDR3 bases are TGTGCCAGCAGCTTTCAGGGCGGACCCTACGAGCAGTACTTC. It translates to CASSFQGGPYEQYF.

The chain recombines TRBV5-1 with TRBJ1-6, with D possibly TRBD1 on 5 matching bases. Germline CDR1 is SGHRS and CDR2 is YFSETQ. This CDR3 contains 14 residues. The ends were cut back, 0 bases at V and 7 bases at J, with 8 bases in the middle. The CDR3 DNA follows: TGCGCCAGCAGCTTGGAGGGGCAGAATTCACCCCTCCACTTT. It encodes CASSLEGQNSPLHF.

V gene TRBV5-1 combines with J gene TRBJ1-2, with 7 bases aligning to TRBD1. V lost 5 bases and J lost 4; bases outside the gene matches: 11. The germline V gene has CDR1 SGHRS and CDR2 YFSETQ. The CDR3 extends over 15 amino acids. The CDR3: CASRSVTGQIYGYTF. The CDR3 coding sequence is TGCGCCAGCAGATCCGTCACGGGACAGATCTATGGCTACACCTTC.

As concerns this clone: Other nucleotide sequences in the sample specify the same CDR3. The V call is TRBV28, the J call TRBJ2-3; the D is unclear. Per the germline V gene, CDR1 is MDHEN and CDR2 is SYDVKM. V gave up 1 base and J gave up 3 bases, with 5 bases separating them. This CDR3 comprises 13 residues. The CDR3 sequence is CASSLFGTDTQYF. CDR3 bases: TGTGCCAGCAGTTTATTCGGTACAGATACGCAGTATTTT.

The J gene is TRBJ2-5, the V gene TRBV9; D may be TRBD2 (5 bases). This CDR3 is 14 amino acids long. Trimming took 2 bases from V and 5 from J, leaving 13 bases between them. Germline-derived CDR1 and CDR2 are SGDLS and YYNGEE. CDR3 loop: CASSVGISGETQYF. CDR3 DNA sequence: TGTGCCAGCAGCGTTGGTATCTCGGGGGAGACCCAGTACTTC.

The chain uses TRBV6-6 and TRBJ2-3; TRBD2 matches at 7 bases. Germline V gene data show CDR1 as MNHNY and CDR2 as SVGAGI (reference sequence). V lost 5 bases to trimming and J lost 5 bases; unmatched junction nucleotides: 10. The CDR3 runs 15 residues. The CDR3 nucleotides are TGTGCCAGCAGTGCCGGCACTAGCGACATAGATACGCAGTATTTT. It yields the protein CASSAGTSDIDTQYF.

The chain uses TRBV7-7 and TRBJ2-1; the match to TRBD2 covers 9 bases. CDR1 is SSHAT, CDR2 FNYEAQ, per germline (reference sequence). The V and J ends lost 2 bases and 7 bases, in that order; junction bases with no gene match: 6. The CDR3 loop spans 15 amino acids. The CDR3 DNA is TGTGCCAGCAGCTTAATTAGCGGGAGTATAAATGAGCAGTTCTTC. Encoded protein: CASSLISGSINEQFF.

The chain employs TRBV5-1 and TRBJ2-7, with 9 bases aligning to TRBD2. The germline V gene encodes CDR1 SGHRS and CDR2 YFSETQ. Trimming cost V 4 bases and J 1 base; bases outside gene matches: 6. The CDR3 runs 15 residues. Written as DNA, the CDR3 is TGCGCCAGCAGCCTTAGCGGGGGCTTTTCCTACGAGCAGTACTTC. Encoded protein: CASSLSGGFSYEQYF.

The chain uses TRBV5-1 and TRBJ2-1; perhaps TRBD1 as D (6 bases). CDR3 length equals 15 residues. The V end was cut by 0 bases, the J end by 6 bases, with 13 bases between. Per the germline V gene, CDR1 is SGHRS and CDR2 is YFSETQ. DNA for the CDR3: TGCGCCAGCAGCTTGGCCCGAGGACAGACCAATGAGCAGTTCTTC. Translating gives CASSLARGQTNEQFF.

The V call is TRBV3-1 (or the pseudogene TRBV3-2), the J call TRBJ1-3, with D tentatively TRBD1 (5 bases). CDR1 and CDR2 from the germline V gene are LGHDT and YNNKEL (reference sequence). The CDR3 spans 14 residues. Trimming took 3 bases from V and 2 from J, leaving 8 bases between them. For the CDR3, the DNA is TGTGCCAGCAGCCAGAAAGGGGCTGGAAACACCATATATTTT. As protein: CASSQKGAGNTIYF.

The V and J genes are TRBV6-1 and TRBJ1-2; 9 bases agree with TRBD1. The CDR3 is 16 amino acids. J gave up 1 base and V 1 base, and 4 bases lay outside the gene matches. Germline CDR1 MNHNS, CDR2 SASEGT. The CDR3 region is CASSEVGTGFNYGYTF. In DNA form, the CDR3 reads TGTGCCAGCAGTGAAGTTGGGACAGGGTTTAACTATGGCTACACCTTC.

This clone is medium-sized in the sample. The chain is built from TRBV9 and TRBJ2-5, with D tentatively TRBD1 (6 bases). Germline loops: CDR1 SGDLS, CDR2 YYNGEE. This CDR3 is 15 amino acids long. V was trimmed by 0 bases and J by 5 bases, leaving 14 bases between them. The CDR3 nucleotides read TGTGCCAGCAGCGTAGGCAACGGTAGGGGGGAGACCCAGTACTTC. Its protein is CASSVGNGRGETQYF.

This chain joins TRBV28 and TRBJ2-7; D uncertain. The CDR3 extends over 12 amino acids. The germline gives CDR1 MDHEN, CDR2 SYDVKM. The V end lost 6 bases, the J end lost 7 bases, and 13 bases lay between the germline ends. The CDR3 protein is CASSQLPWEQYF. The CDR3 region has the DNA TGTGCCAGCAGCCAACTACCGTGGGAGCAGTACTTC.

This chain links TRBV19 with TRBJ2-1, with D perhaps TRBD2 (6 bases). Trimming took 6 bases from V and 6 from J, leaving 12 bases between them. Germline CDR1 and CDR2: LNHDA and SQIVND (reference sequence). This CDR3 comprises 13 residues. This chain's CDR3 is CASSGLASNEQFF. CDR3 coding DNA: TGTGCCAGTAGCGGGCTAGCGTCCAATGAGCAGTTCTTC.

The V gene is TRBV5-4, the J gene TRBJ2-1; no firm D call. Trimming removed 1 base from V and 0 bases from J, with 14 bases in between. CDR3 length equals 17 residues. Germline V gene lookup returns CDR1 SGHNT and CDR2 YYREEE (reference sequence). CDR3 nucleotide sequence: TGTGCCAGCAGCTTGAGTTCAAGGAGTTACTCCTACAATGAGCAGTTCTTC. It is translated as CASSLSSRSYSYNEQFF.

The chain joins TRBV5-5 to TRBJ2-7; 7 bases match TRBD1. From germline, CDR1 is SGHKS and CDR2 YYEKEE (reference sequence). V was pared by 4 bases and J by 0 bases, with 4 bases of the junction left unmatched. The CDR3 is made up of 14 amino acids. DNA of the CDR3: TGTGCCAGCAGCCGGGACAGCCGCTCCTACGAGCAGTACTTC. As protein: CASSRDSRSYEQYF.

The V and J genes are TRBV19 and TRBJ1-1, with D uncertain. Germline values: CDR1 LNHDA, CDR2 SQIVND (reference sequence). V was cut by 10 bases and J by 1 base, with 16 bases left in between. The CDR3 loop spans 14 amino acids. The CDR3 protein is CATKGLDGNTEAFF. CDR3 nucleotides: TGTGCCACTAAAGGACTAGACGGGAACACTGAAGCTTTCTTT.

The chain uses TRBV13 and TRBJ2-5; 11 bases map to TRBD2. The length of the CDR3 is 16 residues. V gave up 5 bases and J gave up 4 bases; unmatched junction bases: 9. Germline values: CDR1 PRHDT, CDR2 FYEKMQ (reference sequence). In nucleotides, the CDR3 is TGTGCCAGCAGCCGCCGGTTAGCGGGGGGGCGAGAGACCCAGTACTTC. Its translation is CASSRRLAGGRETQYF.

This clone appeared a few times. The rearrangement joins TRBV7-9 to TRBJ1-2; D unresolved. This CDR3 has 16 amino acids. The V end was cut by 1 base, the J end by 3 bases, with 15 bases between. Germline V lookup: CDR1 SEHNR, CDR2 FQNEAQ (reference sequence). The CDR3 bases are TGTGCCAGCAGCTTAGGATACGGGATGATACACTATGGCTACACCTTC. Its translation: CASSLGYGMIHYGYTF.

V gene TRBV2 combines with J gene TRBJ2-7; 7 bases agree with TRBD1. V trimming: 6 bases; J trimming: 6 bases; junction bases outside the gene matches: 14. The CDR3 runs 15 residues. In germline, CDR1 is SNHLY, CDR2 FYNNEI. CDR3 loop: CASRASTRTGVEQYF. The DNA for the CDR3 is TGTGCCAGCAGAGCCTCAACTAGGACAGGAGTCGAGCAGTACTTC. Using reference TRBV2 and TRBJ2-7 for the parts outside the CDR3, the full variable domain is EPEVTQTPSHQVTQMGQEVILRCVPISNHLYFYWYRQILGQKVEFLVSFYNNEISEKSEIFDDQFSVERPDGSNFTLKIRSTKLEDSAMYFCASRASTRTGVEQYFGPGTRLTVT.

This clone is medium-sized (0.01 to 0.1%) in the sample. This chain joins TRBV6-5 and TRBJ1-2; D is perhaps TRBD1 (5 bases). The CDR3 covers 15 residues. Germline CDR1 is MNHEY and CDR2 is SVGAGI. V shed 6 bases and J shed 4 bases, with 18 bases lying between them. The CDR3 region is CASRETGEGSYGYTF. The CDR3, as DNA: TGTGCCAGCAGGGAGACGGGGGAGGGTAGCTATGGCTACACCTTC.

The V gene is TRBV24-1, the J gene TRBJ1-2; TRBD1 aligns across 7 bases. J lost 4 bases, V lost 9 bases, and 10 bases had no gene match. Germline loops: CDR1 KGHDR, CDR2 SFDVKD. The CDR3 totals 14 residues. The CDR3 nucleotides read TGTGCCACCGGAACAGGGGAAGGAGGCTATGGCTACACCTTC. Translating gives CATGTGEGGYGYTF.

The chain links TRBV28 to TRBJ1-5, with D uncertain. The CDR3 extends over 12 amino acids. The V gene's germline CDR1 is MDHEN and CDR2 SYDVKM. V was trimmed by 4 bases and J by 11 bases, leaving 12 bases between them. CDR3 region: CASSSTLRAQHF. The CDR3 region has the DNA TGTGCCAGCAGTTCTACCTTAAGAGCCCAGCATTTT.

The V and J genes are TRBV13 and TRBJ1-2, with 9 bases aligning to TRBD1. Per germline, CDR1 PRHDT and CDR2 FYEKMQ (reference sequence). The CDR3 totals 19 residues. V lost 5 bases to trimming and J lost 2 bases; unmatched junction nucleotides: 18. The CDR3 DNA reads TGTGCCAGCAGCCCCACCCGCCCGGGACAGGGAAGAACAAACTATGGCTACACCTTC. It translates to CASSPTRPGQGRTNYGYTF. The variable domain in full, with the rest retrieved from reference TRBV13 and TRBJ1-2, is AAGVIQSPRHLIKEKRETATLKCYPIPRHDTVYWYQQGPGQDPQFLISFYEKMQSDKGSIPDRFSAQQFSDYHSELNMSSLELGDSALYFCASSPTRPGQGRTNYGYTFGSGTRLTVV.